Included here is one TCR beta chain sequence, with context. Its recognized antigen is unknown. Base qualities are not at hand, and no much larger clone is one base apart. The entry originates in a study of T cell responses to AZD1222 COVID-19 vaccine (dated by TCRdb to about 2021). Broadly, across the study: TCR sequencing was performed for 230 to 250 trial participants, of whom 207 were given two doses of AZD1222 and approximately 25 were given two doses of MenACWY control vaccine. Enrollment into the trials was organized by age into subgroups of 18-55, 56-69 and 70-plus years, and those subgroups contained approximately 160, 26 and 62 TCR-sequenced participants, respectively.

V is trimmed back by 10 bases and J by 7 bases, and the junction contains 4 bases that no gene match accounts for. Measured from the cysteine to the phenylalanine, the CDR3 is 13 residues long. This entry keeps only the CDR3 DNA: 39 bases, framed from base 1. The germline V gene supplies CDR1 ENHRY and CDR2 SYGVKD. Paper-wide results and their limitations: In the small 56-69-year group, the increase in depth fell short of significance, most likely because of low power. Epitopes outside the regions mutated in the B.1.351 and B.1.1.7 variants were reportedly recognized by nearly half of the unique spike-specific TCRs. Most participants were white British and females outnumbered males, and the authors suggested that clonal diversity may have been underestimated. Only five to seven AZD1222 recipients were SARS-CoV-2 seropositive at baseline, limiting conclusions about previously exposed vaccinees. Because no day 14 peak-response samples were available, the repertoires could be characterized only after the peak T cell response. After two AZD1222 doses, spike-specific TCR breadth and depth were significantly higher than at day 0 and than in MenACWY recipients. The whole spike protein was spanned by vaccine-associated CD4 TCRs, and dominant responses were seen in regions 160-218 and 743-854.

This specimen's time point label, interpreted: about 28 days (+/-7) after the second vaccine dose. AZD1222 recipients given second doses at about 4 weeks or at about 12 weeks were pooled, since spike-specific TCR depth and breadth were not found to differ between the two schedules. Samples from vaccinated people were obtained from the UK trials COV001 and COV002, which included a single-blind randomized controlled phase 2/3 trial of AZD1222 (ChAdOx1 nCoV-19) in healthy adults. For TCRbeta chain sequencing, PBMC samples from trial participants were taken at day 0 and at day 28 after the second dose. The CDR3 regions of human TCRbeta chains were analyzed by immunosequencing. As for the authors' bioinformatics: TCRs in the repertoires were compared against a reference library of SARS-CoV-2-specific TCRs that had been generated with the MIRA antigen-specificity platform. Breadth was defined as the fraction of unique TCRs that were SARS-CoV-2-associated, and depth was defined as the fraction of total T cells that were SARS-CoV-2-associated. Each spike-specific TCR was assigned to its reactive spike region and to a CD4 or CD8 class using the MIRA data. Log10-transformed breadth and depth values were compared by one-way ANOVA with Sidak's multiple comparisons tests. Drawn from immuneACCESS, this table holds only the in-frame rearrangements with V and J called that TCRdb kept. Clones are partly lost; checked studies trace under half to an unresolved V gene and leave the rest unexplained. The V and J calls and clone size are taken from that table; D and trimming were inferred from the DNA. The sample table holds around 50,000 clones, of which 89% were seen once. Of the sample, roughly 5.3% falls within the top ten clones.

The sequencing used peripheral blood, collected 28 days after the second AZD1222 dose. The TCR was taken from an adult who received the AZD1222 COVID-19 vaccine. The rearranged chain carries TRBV10-3 and TRBJ1-6; a stretch of 10 junction bases matches TRBD1. The CDR3 region: CATGTGENSPLHF. The sequence in DNA is TGTGCCACCGGGACAGGGGAAAATTCACCCCTCCACTTT.